These 12 T cell receptor beta chains originate from one sample sequenced in a study of blood T cell repertoires in COVID-19. Method: immunoSEQ multiplex PCR; TCRdb's copy keeps in-frame clones and lacks some. The sample yields about 89,000 clones, 65% to 85% seen once. The specimen sequenced was peripheral blood. The receptors stem from a woman aged 80 or over with acute or convalescent COVID-19.

The sample holds one count of this clone. V is TRBV27 and J is TRBJ1-6; 9 positions match TRBD1. From germline, CDR1 is MNHEY and CDR2 SMNVEV (reference sequence). The CDR3 sequence is 18 residues long. After removal of 5 bases from V and 4 bases from J, the junction contained 12 bases not matched to a gene. The CDR3 DNA reads as TGTGCCAGCAGTCCGCTGGGACAGGGCAACCGATATAATTCACCCCTCCACTTT. It codes for CASSPLGQGNRYNSPLHF.

J is TRBJ1-2 and V is TRBV5-4, with 7 nucleotides matching TRBD1. The germline CDR1 and CDR2 sequences are SGHNT and YYREEE (reference sequence). V was clipped by 3 bases and J by 0 bases; unmatched bases: 5. The CDR3 is 15 amino acids. The DNA of the CDR3 is TGTGCCAGCAGCTGGGGACAGACAACTAACTATGGCTACACCTTC. Protein product: CASSWGQTTNYGYTF.

The chain combines TRBV7-2 with TRBJ2-1; 11 nucleotides agree with TRBD1. The germline V gene has CDR1 SGHTA and CDR2 FQGNSA. CDR3 length: 15 residues. The J segment lost 8 bases and the V segment lost 3 bases, leaving 6 bases of the junction unmatched. This CDR3 is CASSFGQGALDEQFF. CDR3 bases: TGTGCCAGCAGCTTTGGACAGGGGGCTTTGGATGAGCAGTTCTTC.

The V gene is TRBV29-1, the J gene TRBJ2-1; a weak D match, TRBD1 (6 bases). The length of the CDR3 is 15 residues. Germline V CDR1 and CDR2: SQVTM, ANQGSEA. V was trimmed by 7 bases and J by 7 bases, leaving 23 bases between them. In DNA, the CDR3 is TGCAGCGCAGGAAAACAGGGAACCTCGGGTAATGAGCAGTTCTTC. Its protein is CSAGKQGTSGNEQFF.

J is TRBJ2-3 and V is TRBV5-1, with 8 bases matching TRBD1. Germline CDR1 is SGHRS and CDR2 is YFSETQ. CDR3 length: 16 amino acids. The V and J ends lost 4 bases and 6 bases, in that order; junction bases with no gene match: 13. CDR3 nucleotides: TGCGCCAGCAGCCTCCCGGTCGGACAGGGTAAGGATACGCAGTATTTT. Translating it yields CASSLPVGQGKDTQYF.

The rearrangement uses TRBV7-2 and TRBJ1-1; maybe TRBD1 (5 bases). The CDR3 consists of 14 residues. Germline CDR1 is SGHTA and CDR2 is FQGNSA. V lost 3 bases and J lost 3, with 11 bases in between. The CDR3 nucleotides read TGTGCCAGCAGCTTTCAAATAGGGGACACTGAAGCTTTCTTT. Amino acid sequence: CASSFQIGDTEAFF.

The rearrangement joins TRBV6-5 to TRBJ1-4, with 8 bases aligning to TRBD1. Per the germline V gene, CDR1 is MNHEY and CDR2 is SVGAGI. V shed 5 bases and J 3 bases; nucleotides not matched to a gene: 5. The CDR3 is 15 amino acids. CDR3 nucleotides: TGTGCCAGCAGTCTAGGGACAGGTTCTAATGAAAAACTGTTTTTT. The encoded protein is CASSLGTGSNEKLFF.

A few counts support this clone. The chain recombines TRBV6-1 with TRBJ2-2; D is possibly TRBD1 (5 bases). Trimming shortened V by 1 base and J by 7 bases, and 10 bases separated the two germline ends. Germline-derived CDR1 and CDR2 are MNHNS and SASEGT. The CDR3 is made up of 14 amino acids. CDR3 in amino acids: CASSEVQVGGELFF. CDR3 sequence (DNA): TGTGCCAGCAGTGAAGTACAGGTTGGCGGGGAGCTGTTTTTT.

Only a few counts were recorded for this clone. The rearrangement links TRBV11-2 to TRBJ1-1; D gene unclear. Deletions cut 6 bases from V and 2 bases from J, with 10 bases between. Looked up from germline, CDR1 is SGHAT and CDR2 is FQNNGV. This CDR3 spans 13 amino acids. CDR3 coding DNA: TGTGCCAGCAGTAATAACAGAAACACTGAAGCTTTCTTT. Protein sequence: CASSNNRNTEAFF.

The chain carries TRBV10-2 and TRBJ2-3; TRBD2 aligns across 14 bases. The CDR3 extends over 16 amino acids. Trimming took 8 bases from V and 0 from J; bases not matched to a gene: 4. Germline V gives CDR1 WSHSY, CDR2 SAAADI. The CDR3 DNA reads as TGCGCCAGCGGGGGACTAGCGGGGGCCAGCACAGATACGCAGTATTTT. Translating it yields CASGGLAGASTDTQYF.

This clone was observed once. The rearrangement links TRBV5-1 to TRBJ1-3, with 7 bases fitting TRBD1. The ends lost 5 bases at V and 2 bases at J; junction bases unmatched: 1. This CDR3 region has 13 residues. Germline V gene sequence: CDR1 SGHRS, CDR2 YFSETQ. The CDR3 here is CASRQGPGNTIYF. The CDR3 region has the DNA TGCGCCAGCAGACAGGGGCCTGGAAACACCATATATTTT.

A few counts support this clone. The chain carries TRBV7-6 and TRBJ1-3; D unresolved. The germline V and J ends were trimmed by 4 bases and 0 bases, with 10 bases remaining between them. This CDR3 is 15 amino acids long. Germline-derived CDR1 and CDR2 are SGHVS and FNYEAQ. As DNA, the CDR3 is TGTGCCAGCAGCTCCTACAGAACCTCTGGAAACACCATATATTTT. Protein: CASSSYRTSGNTIYF.